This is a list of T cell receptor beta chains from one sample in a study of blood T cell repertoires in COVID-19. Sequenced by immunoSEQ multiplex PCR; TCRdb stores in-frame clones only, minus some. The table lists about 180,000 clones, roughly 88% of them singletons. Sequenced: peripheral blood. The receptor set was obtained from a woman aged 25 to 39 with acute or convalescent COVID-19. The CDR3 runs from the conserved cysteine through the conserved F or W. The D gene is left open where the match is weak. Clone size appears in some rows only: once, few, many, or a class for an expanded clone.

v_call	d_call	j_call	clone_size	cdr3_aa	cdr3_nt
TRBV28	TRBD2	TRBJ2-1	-	CATDPGLAEIYNEQFF	TGTGCCACCGACCCGGGACTAGCGGAGATCTACAATGAGCAGTTCTTC
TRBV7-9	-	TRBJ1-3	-	CASSLLGAPGNTIYF	TGTGCCAGCAGCTTATTGGGGGCCCCTGGAAACACCATATATTTT
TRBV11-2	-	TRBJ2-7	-	CASSFRREQYF	TGTGCCAGCAGCTTCAGGCGTGAGCAGTACTTC
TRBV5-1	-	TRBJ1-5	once	CASSLGGGNQPQHF	TGCGCCAGCAGCTTGGGCGGCGGCAATCAGCCCCAGCATTTT
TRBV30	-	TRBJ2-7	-	CAWSPRTAEQYF	TGTGCCTGGAGTCCGCGGACTGCGGAGCAGTACTTC
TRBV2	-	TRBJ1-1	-	CASIIGGGNTEAFF	TGTGCCAGCATCATCGGGGGAGGGAACACTGAAGCTTTCTTT
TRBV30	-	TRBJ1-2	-	CAWSVLLGGYTF	TGTGCCTGGAGTGTACTTCTTGGTGGCTACACCTTC
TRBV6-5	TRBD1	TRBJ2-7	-	CASSYSPGQGYEQYF	TGTGCCAGCAGTTACTCACCGGGACAGGGTTACGAGCAGTACTTC
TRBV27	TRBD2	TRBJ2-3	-	CASSYPSGSLDTQYF	TGTGCCAGCAGTTACCCTAGCGGGAGTTTAGATACGCAGTATTTT
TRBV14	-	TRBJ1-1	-	CASMRAFF	TGTGCCAGCATGAGGGCTTTCTTT
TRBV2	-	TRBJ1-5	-	CASRGEVNQPQHF	TGTGCCAGCCGGGGGGAGGTCAATCAGCCCCAGCATTTT
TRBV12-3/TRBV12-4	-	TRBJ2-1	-	CASRTVDEQFF	TGTGCCAGCAGAACAGTGGATGAGCAGTTCTTC
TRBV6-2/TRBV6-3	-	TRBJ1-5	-	CASSWTNDQPQHF	TGTGCCAGCAGTTGGACAAATGATCAGCCCCAGCATTTT
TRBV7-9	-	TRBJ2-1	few	CASSLGRGLQFNEQFF	TGTGCCAGCAGCTTAGGTCGAGGGTTACAGTTCAATGAGCAGTTCTTC
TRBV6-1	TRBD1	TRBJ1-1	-	CASSELQGINTEAFF	TGTGCCAGCAGTGAACTACAGGGGATAAACACTGAAGCTTTCTTT
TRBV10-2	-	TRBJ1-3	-	CASGRLKGNTIYF	TGCGCCAGCGGGCGCCTTAAGGGGAACACCATATATTTT
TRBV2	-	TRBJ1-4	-	CASSEGLHSDEKLFF	TGTGCCAGCAGTGAAGGGTTGCACTCGGATGAAAAACTGTTTTTT
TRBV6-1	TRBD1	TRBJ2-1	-	CASSDPGTASNEQFF	TGTGCCAGCAGTGACCCCGGGACAGCTTCCAATGAGCAGTTCTTC
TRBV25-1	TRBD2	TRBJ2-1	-	CASSEFLAGATYNEQFF	TGTGCCAGCAGTGAATTTTTAGCGGGAGCGACCTACAATGAGCAGTTCTTC
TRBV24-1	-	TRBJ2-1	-	CATSDRGGPFNEQFF	TGTGCCACCAGTGATCGAGGAGGCCCCTTCAATGAGCAGTTCTTC
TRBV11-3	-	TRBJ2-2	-	CASSLSRAGELFF	TGTGCCAGCAGCTTATCCAGGGCCGGGGAGCTGTTTTTT
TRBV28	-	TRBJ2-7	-	CATTQVDEQYF	TGTGCCACCACCCAGGTTGACGAGCAGTACTTC
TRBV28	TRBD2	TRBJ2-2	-	CATGLAWRELFF	TGTGCCACGGGACTAGCCTGGAGGGAGCTGTTTTTT
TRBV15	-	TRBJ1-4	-	CATSRDLGTAQAQSTF	TGTGCCACCAGCAGAGATCTGGGGACTGCGCAGGCACAAAGCACTTTT
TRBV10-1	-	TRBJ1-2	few	CASSPSPNYGYTF	TGCGCCAGCAGTCCAAGCCCTAACTATGGCTACACCTTC
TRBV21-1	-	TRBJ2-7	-	CASSTGLAGKLF	TGTGCCAGCAGCACGGGACTAGCGGGAAAACTTTTC
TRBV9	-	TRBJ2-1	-	CASSVERGEQFF	TGTGCCAGCAGCGTAGAACGGGGTGAGCAGTTCTTC
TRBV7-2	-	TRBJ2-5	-	CASSRPPKQLRGGETQYF	TGTGCCAGCAGCCGCCCACCGAAACAGCTCAGGGGCGGTGAGACCCAGTACTTC
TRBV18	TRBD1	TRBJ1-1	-	CASSRDRNTEAFF	TGTGCCAGCTCACGGGACAGGAATACTGAAGCTTTCTTT
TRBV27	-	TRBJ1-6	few	CASSLYRTVNSPLHF	TGTGCCAGCAGTTTATATAGGACAGTTAATTCACCCCTCCACTTT
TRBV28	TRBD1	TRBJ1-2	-	CASKGDRVTYGYTF	TGTGCCAGCAAGGGGGACAGGGTAACCTATGGCTACACCTTC
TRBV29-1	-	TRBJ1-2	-	CSVVLRNRNPTF	TGCAGCGTTGTCCTCCGTAACAGGAATCCCACCTTC
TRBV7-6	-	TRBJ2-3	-	CASSPNPPDF	TGTGCCAGCAGCCCAAACCCCCCGGATTTT